The next 2 T cell receptor beta chains were all read from a single sample in a study of CD8 T cells in ankylosing spondylitis (dated by TCRdb to 2015 to 2018). Library preparation used 5' RACE. Data came from an Illumina MiSeq. Using fastp at Q25 and MiXCR, TCRdb reprocessed the public reads and kept productive beta chains. Under each unique CDR3 protein, matching rows form one entry showing the most common genes and DNA. The sample table lists tens of thousands of distinct CDR3 sequences, around 17% of them with a count of one. The ten largest account for under 30% of the sample. The material sequenced was blood. The receptors here all came from a male donor with ankylosing spondylitis or in good health (not recorded which).

This clonotype has more than one count but fewer than ten. V usage is TRBV11-2 and J usage is TRBJ2-7; 10 bases fit TRBD2. Looked up from germline, CDR1 is SGHAT and CDR2 is FQNNGV. The CDR3 spans 16 residues. V lost 1 base and J lost 6; bases outside the gene matches: 9. CDR3 bases: TGTGCCAGCAGCTTAGGAACCTCTAGCGGGAGACCCGAGCAGTACTTC. Its translation: CASSLGTSSGRPEQYF.

This clonotype appeared a few times. The V call is TRBV7-3, the J call TRBJ2-3; perhaps TRBD1 as D (5 bases). V was cut by 4 bases and J by 2 bases, with 10 bases left in between. CDR3 length equals 14 residues. CDR1 is SGHTA and CDR2 is FQGTGA in the germline V gene. DNA of the CDR3: TGTGCCAGCAGCTCAGACAGATACACAGATACGCAGTATTTT. This gives the protein CASSSDRYTDTQYF. Looking up the rest from reference TRBV7-3 and TRBJ2-3 gives the full variable domain: GAGVSQTPSNKVTEKGKYVELRCDPISGHTALYWYRQSLGQGPEFLIYFQGTGAADDSGLPNDRFFAVRPEGSVSTLKIQRTERGDSAVYLCASSSDRYTDTQYFGPGTRLTVL.